The sequence of this T cell receptor (beta chain) was determined in a study of graft-versus-host responses after intestinal transplantation. Study-wide context: Multivisceral, liver-intestinal, or isolated intestinal grafts were transplanted into recipients. Recipients were all induced with anti-thymocyte globulin, then given tacrolimus and steroids for 3 to 4 years. Study-wide results and caveats: Graft-versus-host to host-versus-graft clonal ratios in allografts were high in patients with graft-donor T cell macrochimerism. Recipient marrow held GvH clones, some first seen in ileum or blood.

Assay used: immunoSEQ multiplex PCR; TCRdb lists only in-frame clones, some missing. The sample shows about 25,000 clones, just under 95% of them seen only once. Germline lookup yields CDR1 SGHRS and CDR2 YFSETQ. The CDR3 contains 15 residues. V lost 6 bases and J lost 6; bases outside the gene matches: 11. Comment on this clone: Its cognate antigen is unknown.

The chain combines TRBV5-1 with TRBJ2-7; 11 nucleotides line up with TRBD2. This receptor was obtained from a human patient who received an intestinal transplant, so some T cells may come from the graft donor. The sample in question was PBMCs, obtained more than 29 days after intestinal transplant. In DNA form, the CDR3 reads TGCGCCAGCACGCGGGACACTAGCGGGAGAGGCGAGCAGTACTTC. It yields the protein CASTRDTSGRGEQYF.